These T cell receptor beta chains were read from a single sample in a study of patients and donors after allogeneic stem cell transplantation. TCRdb re-derived calls from the RT-PCR reads in MiXCR, one entry per CDR3 protein. This sample has about a million distinct CDR3 sequences, with about a sixth found just once. The sample was blood, either unsorted or a sorted T cell fraction (not recorded which). The receptor set was obtained from a human donor who was either an allogeneic HSCT recipient or a stem cell or donor lymphocyte infusion donor (not recorded which). It is not recorded whose cells these are; they may come from a transplant donor. Both conserved end residues are part of each CDR3. The D gene is left open where the match is weak. Size values are once, few and many counts, or a class for expanded clones, and some rows have none.

j_call v_call d_call clone_size cdr3_length cdr3_nt cdr3_aa
TRBJ2-1 TRBV9 NA NA 17 TGTGCCAGCAGCGTAGGCCCCCTGGGGGTTAGGAGCAATGAGCAGTTCTTC CASSVGPLGVRSNEQFF
TRBJ2-5 TRBV4-2 NA few 13 TGTGCCAGCAGCCAAGAGGCAGAAGAGACCCAGTACTTC CASSQEAEETQYF
TRBJ2-7 TRBV5-6 TRBD1 NA 17 TGTGCCAGCACCGAGGGACAGTCAACTTTAAGGCACTACGAGCAGTACTTC CASTEGQSTLRHYEQYF
TRBJ2-3 TRBV20-1 NA few 11 TGCAGTGCTGGGGGGAAAGATACGCAGTATTTT CSAGGKDTQYF
TRBJ1-4 TRBV29-1 TRBD1 many 13 TGCAGCGTCAGACAGGGGGCGAATGAAAAACTGTTTTTT CSVRQGANEKLFF
TRBJ1-5 TRBV6-2/TRBV6-3 NA NA 15 TGTGCCAGCAGTTATGGGATCCGGGAATTTCAGCCCCAGCATTTT CASSYGIREFQPQHF
TRBJ1-5 TRBV19 NA NA 15 TGTGCCAGTAGTATGATAGGAGGGACCAATCAGCCCCAGCATTTT CASSMIGGTNQPQHF
TRBJ2-5 TRBV5-1 NA NA 13 TGCGCCAGCAGCTTGGTGACAGAAGAGACCCAGTACTTC CASSLVTEETQYF
TRBJ2-1 TRBV28 NA NA 14 TGTGCCAGCAGTTTCGTCCCCTTCTACAATGAGCAGTTCTTC CASSFVPFYNEQFF
TRBJ1-4 TRBV9 NA NA 18 TGTGCCAGCAGCGCAGGCCCGGGAACGAGACGGCTTAATGAAAAACTGTTTTTT CASSAGPGTRRLNEKLFF
TRBJ1-1 TRBV7-2 TRBD1 few 15 TGTGCCAGCAGCTTGCAGACAGGGATTAACACTGAAGCTTTCTTT CASSLQTGINTEAFF
TRBJ2-5 TRBV20-1 TRBD2 few 18 TGCAGTGCTAGGGACCCCTCCCCGGGGGGTAGCGGGCAAGAGACCCAGTACTTC CSARDPSPGGSGQETQYF
TRBJ2-5 TRBV21-1 NA few 18 TGTGCCAGCAGCATGAACCTCGAATGGAGGCCCCAAGTGGAGACCCAGTACTTC CASSMNLEWRPQVETQYF
TRBJ2-1 TRBV5-1 TRBD2 few 16 TGCGCCAGCAGCGCTCCGGGACTAGCGGGAGGAAAAGAGCAGTTCTTC CASSAPGLAGGKEQFF
TRBJ1-1 TRBV10-3 TRBD1 NA 14 TGTGCCATCAGTGCAGGGGGCGCGGTCACTGAAGCTTTCTTT CAISAGGAVTEAFF
TRBJ2-7 TRBV18 TRBD1 NA 17 TGTGCCAGCTCACACCTACAGGGGTGGATTGAGGGTAACGAGCAGTACTTC CASSHLQGWIEGNEQYF
TRBJ2-2 TRBV6-1 TRBD2 few 16 TGTGCCGGGGGGTCGGTAGCGGGGGCCGTCACCGGGGAGCTGTTTTTT CAGGSVAGAVTGELFF